Presented here are 21 T cell receptor beta chains from one specimen sequenced in a study of T-cell memory formation after mild COVID-19. TCRdb analysed the 5' RACE reads with MiXCR anew, one entry per CDR3 protein. The profile shows over 300,000 distinct CDR3 sequences, around a fifth of them singletons. Sequenced input: PBMCs or a T cell subset sorted from them (not recorded which). Every receptor here comes from a man younger than 30 who had mild COVID-19 (a few samples of this study predate the infection). Cell type and time point are not known.

This clonotype was counted between two and nine times. The gene calls are TRBV7-9 and TRBJ2-7; D is unclear. The CDR3 spans 13 residues. Germline V CDR1 and CDR2: SEHNR, FQNEAQ (reference sequence). The germline V and J ends were trimmed by 5 bases and 1 base, with 9 bases remaining between them. CDR3: CASSPPESYEQYF. The CDR3 nucleotides read TGTGCCAGCAGCCCCCCAGAGTCCTACGAGCAGTACTTC.

This clonotype was detected only a few times. The V call is TRBV18, the J call TRBJ2-1, with D unresolved. Germline values: CDR1 KGHSH, CDR2 LQKENI. V was cut by 3 bases and J by 0 bases, with 15 bases left in between. The CDR3 extends over 17 amino acids. This chain's CDR3 is CASSPRPHVSSYNEQFF. The CDR3 nucleotides are TGTGCCAGCTCACCTCGACCGCATGTGAGCTCCTACAATGAGCAGTTCTTC.

This clonotype came up a few times. The CDR3 coding sequence is TGTGCCACCAGTGATCCTGCGGGGGTCACAGATACGCAGTATTTT. It translates to CATSDPAGVTDTQYF. J is TRBJ2-3 and V is TRBV24-1; 7 positions match TRBD2. Germline V gene sequence: CDR1 KGHDR, CDR2 SFDVKD. With V trimmed by 3 bases and J by 2 bases, 4 bases remained unmatched. The CDR3 spans 15 residues.

The chain combines TRBV12-3 or TRBV12-4 with TRBJ1-2; D remains unclear. Trimming left V 6 bases short and J 4 bases short, with 6 bases between. The CDR3 loop spans 11 amino acids. The CDR3 here is CASRSTYGYTF. The CDR3, as DNA: TGTGCCAGCAGGTCAACCTATGGCTACACCTTC.

The chain's CDR3 is CASRGDRGSNEQFF. The CDR3 bases are TGTGCCAGCAGGGGGGACAGGGGGTCCAATGAGCAGTTCTTC. This chain links TRBV28 with TRBJ2-1; 11 bases match TRBD1. V was pared by 6 bases and J by 6 bases, with 4 bases of the junction left unmatched. The CDR3 extends over 14 amino acids. CDR1 is MDHEN, CDR2 SYDVKM, per germline.

The rearrangement joins TRBV10-3 to TRBJ2-1; no definite D call. Germline V gene lookup returns CDR1 ENHRY and CDR2 SYGVKD. The CDR3 is made up of 14 amino acids. V dropped 3 bases and J dropped 0 bases, with 6 bases sitting between them. Here the CDR3 reads CAISDLVSYNEQFF. The CDR3 DNA reads TGTGCCATCAGTGATCTTGTCTCCTACAATGAGCAGTTCTTC.

This clonotype was observed a handful of times. CDR3 region: CASSLGALPSYEQYV. CDR3 DNA sequence: TGTGCCAGCAGTTTAGGGGCCCTCCCCTCCTACGAGCAGTACGTC. The chain links TRBV12-3 or TRBV12-4 to TRBJ2-7, with unresolved D. The ends were cut back, 1 base at V and 0 bases at J, with 10 bases in the middle. This CDR3 contains 15 residues.

This clonotype has just a few counts. The chain is built from TRBV12-3 or TRBV12-4 and TRBJ2-3, with D possibly being TRBD2 (7 bases). V was cut by 6 bases and J by 2 bases, with 15 bases left in between. CDR3 length: 15 residues. The CDR3 coding sequence is TGTGCCAGCAGCAAACGCGGGGGCTACACAGATACGCAGTATTTT. Translated: CASSKRGGYTDTQYF.

This clonotype was found a few times. The J gene is TRBJ2-2, the V gene TRBV5-1; the D call may be TRBD1 or TRBD2 (5 bases each). The CDR3 spans 15 residues. Germline loops: CDR1 SGHRS, CDR2 YFSETQ. V was cut by 4 bases and J by 6 bases, with 16 bases left in between. This CDR3 reads CASSGTGTVSGELFF. CDR3 bases: TGCGCCAGCAGCGGTACCGGGACGGTCTCCGGGGAGCTGTTTTTT.

This clonotype turned up a few times. The V call is TRBV5-1, the J call TRBJ1-2; the match to TRBD1 covers 7 bases. Trimming at V came to 1 base and at J to 4 bases, leaving 4 bases not matched to a gene. The CDR3 has 14 residues. In germline, CDR1 is SGHRS, CDR2 YFSETQ. The CDR3 protein is CASSLTGAGYGYTF. The CDR3 DNA reads TGCGCCAGCAGCTTGACAGGGGCAGGCTATGGCTACACCTTC.

The sample holds a few counts of this clonotype. The gene calls are TRBV6-1 and TRBJ2-5; TRBD2 might be the D (6 bases). Germline CDR1 and CDR2: MNHNS and SASEGT. The CDR3 has 15 amino acids. Trimming removed 0 bases from V and 5 bases from J, with 13 bases in between. CDR3 DNA sequence: TGTGCCAGCAGTGAAGCGGATGGGGAGGTGGAGACCCAGTACTTC. Protein product: CASSEADGEVETQYF.

J is TRBJ1-5 and V is TRBV20-1; no reliable D call. V was cut by 3 bases and J by 0 bases, with 9 bases left in between. The CDR3 covers 14 residues. Germline V lookup: CDR1 DFQATT, CDR2 SNEGSKA (reference sequence). In nucleotides, the CDR3 is TGCAGTGCTAGGACACCCGGTAGCAATCAGCCCCAGCATTTT. Protein sequence: CSARTPGSNQPQHF.

This clonotype showed up just a few times. The gene calls are TRBV7-2 and TRBJ2-5; 8 nucleotides align to TRBD2. From germline, CDR1 is SGHTA and CDR2 FQGNSA. The V and J ends lost 1 base and 5 bases, in that order; junction bases with no gene match: 12. The CDR3 spans 17 residues. This CDR3 is CASSLVGSGALGETQYF. CDR3 nucleotides: TGTGCCAGCAGCTTAGTGGGTAGCGGGGCCTTGGGGGAGACCCAGTACTTC.

The V call is TRBV12-3 or TRBV12-4, the J call TRBJ2-1; 9 bases align to TRBD1. Trimming took 6 bases from V and 6 from J; bases not matched to a gene: 6. There are 14 residues in the CDR3. The CDR3 DNA is TGTGCCAGCAGAGAAACAGGGGGCGGCAATGAGCAGTTCTTC. Amino acid sequence: CASRETGGGNEQFF.

The chain links TRBV20-1 to TRBJ2-1, with TRBD2 matching 10 bases. The J segment lost 6 bases and the V segment lost 3 bases, leaving 5 bases of the junction unmatched. Germline values: CDR1 DFQATT, CDR2 SNEGSKA (reference sequence). This CDR3 spans 14 amino acids. The CDR3, as DNA: TGCAGTGCTAGCAGTCTAGCGGGGGTCAATGAGCAGTTCTTC. Protein product: CSASSLAGVNEQFF.

The V call is TRBV5-1, the J call TRBJ1-2; 7 positions agree with TRBD1. CDR3 size: 13 residues. Germline values: CDR1 SGHRS, CDR2 YFSETQ. Trimming at V came to 3 bases and at J to 7 bases, leaving 6 bases not matched to a gene. This chain's CDR3 is CASSYTGAVGYTF. Written as DNA, the CDR3 is TGCGCCAGCAGCTACACAGGGGCGGTTGGCTACACCTTC.

V and J are TRBV5-1 and TRBJ2-7; D gene ambiguous. V lost 0 bases, J lost 1 base, and 8 bases lay in between. Germline V CDR1 and CDR2: SGHRS, YFSETQ. This CDR3 has 14 residues. The chain's CDR3 is CASSLGLGSYEQYF. CDR3 bases: TGCGCCAGCAGCTTGGGCCTAGGATCCTACGAGCAGTACTTC.

This clonotype was detected only a few times. The gene calls are TRBV6-2 or TRBV6-3 and TRBJ1-5; D is perhaps TRBD1 (5 bases). The CDR3 sequence is 17 residues long. The germline V gene has CDR1 MNHEY and CDR2 SVGEGT. Trimming left V 0 bases short and J 2 bases short, with 14 bases between. The CDR3, as DNA: TGTGCCAGCAGTTACTCGAGCTGGGGCAGGGGCAATCAGCCCCAGCATTTT. Translation: CASSYSSWGRGNQPQHF.

V is TRBV20-1 and J is TRBJ1-5; D call uncertain. The germline V gene has CDR1 DFQATT and CDR2 SNEGSKA (reference sequence). Deletions cut 4 bases from V and 7 bases from J, with 11 bases between. There are 12 residues in the CDR3. The CDR3 sequence: CSAIPEGQPQHF. The CDR3 region has the DNA TGCAGTGCTATCCCGGAAGGGCAGCCCCAGCATTTT.

The V gene is TRBV4-1, the J gene TRBJ2-1; D not certain. The CDR3 totals 15 residues. Per the germline V gene, CDR1 is MGHRA and CDR2 is YSYEKL. Trimming removed 2 bases from V and 0 bases from J, with 8 bases in between. The CDR3 nucleotides are TGCGCCAGCAGCCAAAGCCCTAGCTCCTACAATGAGCAGTTCTTC. This sequence encodes CASSQSPSSYNEQFF.

This clonotype was detected only a few times. This chain's CDR3 is CASSPPGDNQETQYF. Here the CDR3 DNA reads TGTGCCAGCTCACCACCGGGTGACAATCAAGAGACCCAGTACTTC. The gene calls are TRBV18 and TRBJ2-5; D not certain. Trimming stripped 0 bases from V and 2 bases from J, with 10 bases between. The CDR3 extends over 15 amino acids. CDR1 KGHSH and CDR2 LQKENI come from the germline V gene.